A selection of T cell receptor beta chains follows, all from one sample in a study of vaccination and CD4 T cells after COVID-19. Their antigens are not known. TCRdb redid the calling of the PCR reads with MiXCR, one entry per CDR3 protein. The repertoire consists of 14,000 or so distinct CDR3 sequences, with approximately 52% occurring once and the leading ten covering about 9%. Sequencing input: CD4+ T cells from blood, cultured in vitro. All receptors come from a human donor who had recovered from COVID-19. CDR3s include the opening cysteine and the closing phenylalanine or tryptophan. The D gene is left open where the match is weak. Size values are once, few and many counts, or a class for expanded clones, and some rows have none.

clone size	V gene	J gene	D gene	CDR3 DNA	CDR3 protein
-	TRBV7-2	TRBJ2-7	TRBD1	TGTGCCAGCAGCTTAGAGGGGACAGGGACCTACGAGCAGTACTTC	CASSLEGTGTYEQYF
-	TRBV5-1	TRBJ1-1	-	TGCGCCAGCACCGGGGAGGGGAACACTGAAGCTTTCTTT	CASTGEGNTEAFF
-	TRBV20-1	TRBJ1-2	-	TGCAGTGCTAGACCAGGTTCCTATGGCTACACCTTC	CSARPGSYGYTF
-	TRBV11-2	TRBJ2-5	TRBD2	TGTGCCAGCAGCTTGATGGGGACTAGCGGGGTCCGGGAGACCCAGTACTTC	CASSLMGTSGVRETQYF
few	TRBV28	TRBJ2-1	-	TGTGCCAGCAACATGAACAGAGACAATGAGCAGTTCTTC	CASNMNRDNEQFF
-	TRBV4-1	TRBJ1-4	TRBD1	TGCGCCAGCAGCCACACACGAGACAGGGGGCGCCGAGAAAAACTGTTTTTT	CASSHTRDRGRREKLFF
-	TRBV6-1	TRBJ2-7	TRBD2	TGTGCCAGCAGTGAGAGCGGGGGGGCCTACGAGCAGTACTTC	CASSESGGAYEQYF
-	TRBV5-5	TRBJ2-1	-	TGTGCCAGCAGCTTGGTGACTTCTGGGCAGTTCTTC	CASSLVTSGQFF
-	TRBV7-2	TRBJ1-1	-	TGTGCCAGCAGCCCAAGACGGCTGAACACTGAAGCTTTCTTT	CASSPRRLNTEAFF
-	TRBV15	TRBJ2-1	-	TGTGCCACCAGCAGAGAGGGGACCAGCCAGGGGCATGAGCAGTTCTTC	CATSREGTSQGHEQFF
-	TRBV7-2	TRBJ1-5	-	TGTGCCAGCAGCCCTTATTATAGCAATCAGCCCCAGCATTTT	CASSPYYSNQPQHF
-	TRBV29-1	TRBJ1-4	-	TGCAGCGGTGTAGGAGATAATGAAAAACTGTTTTTT	CSGVGDNEKLFF
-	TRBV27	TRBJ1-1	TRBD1	TGTGCCAGCACCCTCAGGGGGAGCGCTGAAGCTTTCTTT	CASTLRGSAEAFF
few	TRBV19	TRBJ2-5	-	TGTGCCAGTAGTATCCGACAGGCTCTCAGGGAGACCCAGTACTTC	CASSIRQALRETQYF
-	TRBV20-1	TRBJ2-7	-	TGCAGTGCCCCGGACCGAGTCTACGAGCAGTACTTC	CSAPDRVYEQYF
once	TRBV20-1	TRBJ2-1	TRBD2	TGCAGTGCTAGACCCCTCGGGACTAGGGGTGAGCAGTTCTTC	CSARPLGTRGEQFF
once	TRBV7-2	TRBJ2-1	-	TGTGCCAGCAGCTTAGCGCTGGTCGGTGAGCAGTTCTTC	CASSLALVGEQFF
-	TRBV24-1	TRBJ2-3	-	TGTGCCACCAGTGACCCAAGTTCCACAGATACGCAGTATTTT	CATSDPSSTDTQYF
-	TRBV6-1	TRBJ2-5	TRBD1	TGTGCCAGCAGTCCTCGGGACAGTCGACCTCGACTGTACTTC	CASSPRDSRPRLYF
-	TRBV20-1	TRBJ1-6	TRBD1	TGCAGTGCTAGAGGACAGGGGGCAGTATCCTATAATTCACCCCTCCACTTT	CSARGQGAVSYNSPLHF
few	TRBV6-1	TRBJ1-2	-	TGTGCCAGCATCACATGGTCAGAAGGCGGGGTAGGGCCGAGGGATGGCTACACCTTC	CASITWSEGGVGPRDGYTF
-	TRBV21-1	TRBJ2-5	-	TGTGCCAGCAGCGGCGGGACAGCTGTTCGGCAGAAAGAGACCCAGTACTTC	CASSGGTAVRQKETQYF
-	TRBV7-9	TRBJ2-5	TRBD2	TGTGCCAGCAGCCAGCGGACTAGCGGGAGATTAAGAGAGACCCAGTACTTC	CASSQRTSGRLRETQYF
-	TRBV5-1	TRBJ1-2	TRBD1	TGCGCCAGCAGCCCCTTACAGGGGGCGGTCGGGAACTATGGCTACACCTTC	CASSPLQGAVGNYGYTF
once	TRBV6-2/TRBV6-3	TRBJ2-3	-	TGTGCCAGCTCAAAACCGGCAGGGCGGACAGATACGCAGTATTTT	CASSKPAGRTDTQYF